Listed here are 26 T cell receptor beta chains from one sample, sequenced in a study of OX40 agonist ivuxolimab in advanced cancers. Repertoires were generated with immunoSEQ multiplex PCR, while TCRdb's copy carries only in-frame clones and drops some. The table lists 45,000 to 65,000 clones, 80% to 90% of them singletons. The sequencing used CD4+ or CD8+ T cells sorted from blood, collected in a trial of the OX40 agonist ivuxolimab. These receptors all stem from an adult with an advanced solid tumor such as melanoma, head and neck, liver or kidney cancer.

In DNA, the CDR3 is TGCGCCAGCAGCTTGTCAGAGACCCAGTACTTC. This translates into CASSLSETQYF. V gene TRBV5-1 combines with J gene TRBJ2-5; no firm D call. The CDR3 covers 11 residues. Germline V gives CDR1 SGHRS, CDR2 YFSETQ. Trimming took 1 base from V and 4 from J, leaving 2 bases between them.

The chain couples TRBV5-5 to TRBJ1-4; the match to TRBD1 covers 8 bases. Germline V gene sequence: CDR1 SGHKS, CDR2 YYEKEE (reference sequence). The CDR3 has 18 amino acids. With V trimmed by 1 base and J by 3 bases, 11 bases remained unmatched. CDR3 nucleotides: TGTGCCAGCAGCTTGACTGGACAGGGCCGGTTGGCTAATGAAAAACTGTTTTTT. Translated: CASSLTGQGRLANEKLFF. Using reference TRBV5-5 and TRBJ1-4 for the parts outside the CDR3, the full variable domain is DAGVTQSPTHLIKTRGQQVTLRCSPISGHKSVSWYQQVLGQGPQFIFQYYEKEERGRGNFPDRFSARQFPNYSSELNVNALLLGDSALYLCASSLTGQGRLANEKLFFGSGTQLSVL.

In nucleotides, the CDR3 is TGTGCCAGCAGCCCCGGGACGCCGTACGAGCAGTACTTC. It translates to CASSPGTPYEQYF. The chain has TRBV11-1 and TRBJ2-7, with D possibly called TRBD1 or TRBD2 (5 bases each). This CDR3 region has 13 residues. V was clipped by 5 bases and J by 4 bases, with 12 bases between them. Germline V gives CDR1 SGHAT, CDR2 FQDESV (reference sequence). Full variable domain (remainder filled in from reference TRBV11-1 and TRBJ2-7): EAEVAQSPRYKITEKSQAVAFWCDPISGHATLYWYRQILGQGPELLVQFQDESVVDDSQLPKDRFSAERLKGVDSTLKIQPAELGDSAMYLCASSPGTPYEQYFGPGTRLTVT.

The gene calls are TRBV5-1 and TRBJ1-6; 8 positions agree with TRBD1. The CDR3 has 16 amino acids. Germline lookup yields CDR1 SGHRS and CDR2 YFSETQ. With V trimmed by 0 bases and J by 8 bases, 7 bases remained unmatched. CDR3 sequence (DNA): TGCGCCAGCAGCTTGGCCGTAGGACAGGGCGATTCACCCCTCCACTTT. Its protein product is CASSLAVGQGDSPLHF.

The gene calls are TRBV6-1 and TRBJ1-1; D call uncertain. V lost 8 bases and J lost 4, with 20 bases in between. Germline CDR1 reads MNHNS; CDR2 reads SASEGT. This CDR3 has 15 amino acids. Here the CDR3 DNA reads TGTGCCAGCCACGGGATTCACCGAGGAGGCACTGAAGCTTTCTTT. Amino acid sequence: CASHGIHRGGTEAFF.

This chain joins TRBV5-1 and TRBJ2-7; 9 bases map to TRBD1. The ends lost 5 bases at V and 3 bases at J; junction bases unmatched: 6. Looked up from germline, CDR1 is SGHRS and CDR2 is YFSETQ. This CDR3 comprises 14 residues. CDR3: CASRPGQGLYEQYF. CDR3 coding DNA: TGCGCCAGCAGACCTGGACAGGGGCTCTACGAGCAGTACTTC.

The CDR3 spells CASSLWGLAGGPEQYF. The CDR3 nucleotides are TGTGCCAGCAGTTTATGGGGACTAGCGGGAGGGCCTGAGCAGTACTTC. This rearrangement joins TRBV28 to TRBJ2-5, with 16 bases aligning to TRBD2. Unmatched junction bases numbered 6, after V lost 0 bases and J lost 11 bases. This CDR3 contains 16 residues. Germline assignment: CDR1 MDHEN and CDR2 SYDVKM. Together with reference TRBV28 and TRBJ2-5, the CDR3 gives the full variable domain: DVKVTQSSRYLVKRTGEKVFLECVQDMDHENMFWYRQDPGLGLRLIYFSYDVKMKEKGDIPEGYSVSREKKERFSLILESASTNQTSMYLCASSLWGLAGGPEQYFGPGTRLLVL.

This rearrangement joins TRBV7-9 to TRBJ1-4; perhaps TRBD1 as D (5 bases). Trimming pared 0 bases from V and 4 bases from J, leaving 12 bases between. The CDR3 runs to 16 residues. CDR1 is SEHNR, CDR2 FQNEAQ, per germline (reference sequence). The CDR3 loop is CASSLATGARNEKLFF. CDR3 sequence (DNA): TGTGCCAGCAGCTTAGCAACCGGGGCCCGTAATGAAAAACTGTTTTTT.

V usage is TRBV27 and J usage is TRBJ1-6, with 10 bases aligning to TRBD1. From germline, CDR1 is MNHEY and CDR2 SMNVEV (reference sequence). The CDR3 extends over 15 amino acids. J was trimmed by 10 bases and V by 6 bases; bases with no gene match: 9. This CDR3 is CASSRPGQGTSPLHF. The CDR3, as DNA: TGTGCCAGCAGCAGGCCGGGACAGGGGACATCACCCCTCCACTTT.

This chain connects TRBV7-2 to TRBJ1-5; D gene unclear. Germline CDR1 SGHTA, CDR2 FQGNSA. This CDR3 contains 14 residues. V gave up 2 bases and J gave up 3 bases, with 8 bases separating them. The CDR3 bases are TGTGCCAGCAGCTTAAGATCTACCAATCAGCCCCAGCATTTT. Amino acid sequence: CASSLRSTNQPQHF.

CDR3 residues: CASSLAGVDTQYF. The DNA for the CDR3 is TGTGCCAGCAGCTTAGCGGGAGTGGATACGCAGTATTTT. The V and J genes are TRBV7-9 and TRBJ2-3, with a weak D call TRBD2 (5 bases). Deletions cut 0 bases from V and 6 bases from J, with 7 bases between. Germline CDR1 reads SEHNR; CDR2 reads FQNEAQ (reference sequence). The CDR3 length is 13 residues. The whole variable domain, remainder taken from reference TRBV7-9 and TRBJ2-3, is DTGVSQNPRHKITKRGQNVTFRCDPISEHNRLYWYRQTLGQGPEFLTYFQNEAQLEKSRLLSDRFSAERPKGSFSTLEIQRTEQGDSAMYLCASSLAGVDTQYFGPGTRLTVL.

This clone turned up a few times. The chain has TRBV10-3 and TRBJ2-7; 7 positions match TRBD1. Losses at the gene ends were 0 bases for V and 0 bases for J; bases not matched to a gene: 8. Germline CDR1 ENHRY, CDR2 SYGVKD. The CDR3 consists of 17 residues. The CDR3 region is CAISESLVGDSSYEQYF. The CDR3 DNA reads as TGTGCCATCAGTGAGTCTTTAGTGGGGGACAGCTCCTACGAGCAGTACTTC.

The CDR3 DNA sequence: TGTGCCAGCAGGGCTCGGGACAGGGGGCGCAATGAGCAGTTCTTC. This encodes CASRARDRGRNEQFF. The chain links TRBV28 to TRBJ2-1, with 12 positions matching TRBD1. CDR1 is MDHEN, CDR2 SYDVKM, per germline. Trimming removed 6 bases from V and 6 bases from J; junction bases left unmatched: 6. This CDR3 comprises 15 residues.

DNA for the CDR3: TGTGCCAGCAGTGGTAGACTAGCGGGAGTCTACAATGAGCAGTTCTTC. It translates to CASSGRLAGVYNEQFF. The genes are TRBV6-1 and TRBJ2-1; 12 nucleotides align to TRBD2. The CDR3 has 16 residues. Germline V gene data show CDR1 as MNHNS and CDR2 as SASEGT. The J segment lost 3 bases and the V segment lost 4 bases, leaving 4 bases of the junction unmatched.

Points on this clone: One end of the junction fails to match germline, which may point to a read error. The rearrangement links TRBV6-1 to TRBJ2-1; no definite D call. Germline values: CDR1 MNHNS, CDR2 SASEGT. The length of the CDR3 is 12 residues. The CDR3 loop reads CASSVLRNERFF. The CDR3 nucleotides read TGTGCCAGCAGTGTTCTTAGAAATGAGCGGTTCTTC.

The DNA of the CDR3 is TGCGCCAGCAAACGACAGGGCTTCTATGGCTACACCTTC. It translates to CASKRQGFYGYTF. The rearrangement joins TRBV5-1 to TRBJ1-2, with 7 bases lining up with TRBD1. The CDR3 loop spans 13 amino acids. Germline V gives CDR1 SGHRS, CDR2 YFSETQ. V lost 6 bases, J lost 4 bases, and 6 bases stayed unmatched.

V and J are TRBV19 and TRBJ1-5; TRBD1 agrees at 7 bases. Germline V lookup: CDR1 LNHDA, CDR2 SQIVND (reference sequence). V dropped 6 bases and J dropped 5; count of bases not matched to a gene: 7. The CDR3 extends over 14 amino acids. Here the CDR3 reads CASRVQGSDQPQHF. The CDR3 DNA reads as TGTGCCAGTAGGGTACAGGGGTCCGATCAGCCCCAGCATTTT.

The rearrangement uses TRBV2 and TRBJ2-5; D call uncertain. The V gene lost 2 bases and the J gene lost 5 bases, with 6 bases spanning the gap. Germline V gene sequence: CDR1 SNHLY, CDR2 FYNNEI. This CDR3 spans 12 amino acids. The CDR3 spells CASSESDETQYF. The CDR3 DNA reads as TGTGCCAGCAGTGAAAGCGACGAGACCCAGTACTTC.

This clone was counted a few times. This chain connects TRBV20-1 to TRBJ1-1; weak D call: TRBD1 (5 bases). CDR1 is DFQATT, CDR2 SNEGSKA, per germline (reference sequence). Trimming took off 7 bases at V and 1 base at J, with 7 bases between the two ends. The CDR3 covers 11 residues. In DNA form, the CDR3 reads TGCAGTGTGGGGGGGAACACTGAAGCTTTCTTT. Translation: CSVGGNTEAFF.

V usage is TRBV19 and J usage is TRBJ1-2; D gene unclear. The CDR3 is 12 amino acids. Deletions cut 6 bases from V and 7 bases from J, with 12 bases between. Germline assignment: CDR1 LNHDA and CDR2 SQIVND (reference sequence). The CDR3: CASRTGYSGYTF. CDR3 nucleotide sequence: TGTGCCAGTAGAACCGGGTATTCTGGCTACACCTTC.

The chain employs TRBV9 and TRBJ2-1; 13 bases are shared with TRBD2. With V trimmed by 8 bases and J by 9 bases, 11 bases remained unmatched. The germline CDR1 and CDR2 sequences are SGDLS and YYNGEE. This CDR3 region has 15 residues. The DNA of the CDR3 is TGTGCCAGTAGACCCGGGACTAGCGGGAATGGTGAGCAGTTCTTC. This codes for CASRPGTSGNGEQFF.

The chain couples TRBV9 to TRBJ2-3, with unresolved D. Germline V gene data show CDR1 as SGDLS and CDR2 as YYNGEE. V was shortened by 4 bases and J by 4 bases, with 16 bases between the two germline ends. This CDR3 is 15 amino acids long. Here the CDR3 DNA reads TGTGCCAGCAGCATAGACGCCTCCCAGGCAGATACGCAGTATTTT. Protein sequence: CASSIDASQADTQYF.

The rearrangement links TRBV23-1 to TRBJ2-3; weak D call: TRBD1 (5 bases). TRBV23-1 carries the ORF label, with uncertain function. This CDR3 region has 17 residues. V lost 0 bases and J lost 2, with 15 bases in between. CDR3 coding DNA: TGCGCCAGCAGTCAATCGTCGCGGCAGGGCTACACAGATACGCAGTATTTT. Its translation: CASSQSSRQGYTDTQYF.

The chain joins TRBV5-6 to TRBJ2-3; no reliable D call. V was pared by 0 bases and J by 6 bases, with 11 bases between. The CDR3 runs to 14 residues. Per germline, CDR1 SGHDT and CDR2 YYEEEE. The CDR3 sequence: CASSLAVTSDTQYF. Written as DNA, the CDR3 is TGTGCCAGCAGCTTGGCTGTTACAAGTGATACGCAGTATTTT.

The chain links TRBV2 to TRBJ1-5; 8 bases are shared with TRBD1. The germline V gene has CDR1 SNHLY and CDR2 FYNNEI. CDR3 size: 15 residues. V gave up 2 bases and J gave up 11 bases; unmatched junction bases: 11. CDR3 DNA sequence: TGTGCCAGCAGTGAAAGTCAGGGGGCAATCGGGACCCAGCATTTT. Translating it yields CASSESQGAIGTQHF.

The chain joins TRBV6-5 to TRBJ2-3; 7 positions agree with TRBD2. V gave up 7 bases and J gave up 0 bases; unmatched junction bases: 4. CDR1 and CDR2 from the germline V gene are MNHEY and SVGAGI. This CDR3 region has 14 residues. The CDR3 protein is CASTRAGSTDTQYF. DNA for the CDR3: TGTGCCAGCACCAGAGCGGGGAGCACAGATACGCAGTATTTT.